These 4 T cell receptor beta chains came from one sample sequenced in a study of spatial heterogeneity in lung cancer. TCRdb re-called the 5' RACE reads with MiXCR, one entry per CDR3 protein. The table includes under 35,000 distinct CDR3 sequences, 5.4% detected once. Time point of the sample: blood at routine non-recurrence follow-up after resection. The sample in question was PBMCs, obtained at follow-up. The receptors come from a female donor with early-stage non-small cell lung cancer.

The gene calls are TRBV5-6 and TRBJ2-7; 8 bases line up with TRBD2. The ends lost 3 bases at V and 1 base at J; junction bases unmatched: 3. Germline lookup yields CDR1 SGHDT and CDR2 YYEEEE. This CDR3 contains 14 residues. The CDR3 spells CASSSLAGSYEQYF. CDR3 coding DNA: TGTGCCAGCAGCTCATTAGCGGGATCCTACGAGCAGTACTTC.

This clonotype was seen a few times. The chain couples TRBV29-1 to TRBJ2-3, with D hard to call. The CDR3 is made up of 11 amino acids. Trimming left V 0 bases short and J 14 bases short, with 12 bases between. The V gene's germline CDR1 is SQVTM and CDR2 ANQGSEA. CDR3 bases: TGCAGCGTTGAAGATAGAGGTACACCGTATTTT. It specifies CSVEDRGTPYF.

This clonotype was recorded at least ten times. The V and J genes are TRBV7-2 and TRBJ1-3; possible D gene TRBD1, 6 bases. The CDR3 runs 15 residues. Germline V gives CDR1 SGHTA, CDR2 FQGNSA. The V and J ends lost 5 bases and 2 bases respectively, with 13 bases between them. This CDR3 reads CASSIGGATGNTIYF. In DNA form, the CDR3 reads TGTGCCAGCAGCATAGGGGGGGCGACTGGAAACACCATATATTTT.

This clonotype was counted many times. The chain joins TRBV4-2 to TRBJ2-2, with 9 bases matching TRBD2. CDR3 length: 17 residues. V dropped 0 bases and J dropped 5; count of bases not matched to a gene: 7. The germline V gene encodes CDR1 LGHNA and CDR2 YNFKEQ. The CDR3 nucleotides read TGTGCCAGCAGCCAAGATCGGAGCGGGGGGATAACCGGGGAGCTGTTTTTT. Residues: CASSQDRSGGITGELFF.